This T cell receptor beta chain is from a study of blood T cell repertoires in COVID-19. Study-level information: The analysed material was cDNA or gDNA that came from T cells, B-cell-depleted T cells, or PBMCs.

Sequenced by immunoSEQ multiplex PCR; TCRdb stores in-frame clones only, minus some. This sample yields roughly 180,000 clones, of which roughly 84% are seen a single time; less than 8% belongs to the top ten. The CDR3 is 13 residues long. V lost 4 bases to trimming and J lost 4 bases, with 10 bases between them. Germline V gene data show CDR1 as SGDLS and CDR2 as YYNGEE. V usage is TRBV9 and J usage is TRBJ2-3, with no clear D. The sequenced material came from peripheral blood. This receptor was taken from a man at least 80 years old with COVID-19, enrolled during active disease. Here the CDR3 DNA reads TGTGCCAGCAGCACTCAGGTGGCAGATACGCAGTATTTT. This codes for CASSTQVADTQYF.